The present TCR beta chain was sequenced within a study of T cell repertoires in cytomegalovirus infection (dated by TCRdb to between 2018 and 2021). Notes on the research overall: Recently identified HLA-C-restricted CMV epitopes, whose presentation resists viral immunomodulation, were targeted by peptide stimulations together with well-studied HLA-B-restricted epitopes. Because public TCR beta signatures pointed to carriage of CMV infection together with the matching HLA type, the HLA type of each donor mattered for the analysis. Broad study findings and their caveats: The ex vivo response was dominated by HLA-C-restricted CMV-specific TCR beta clonotypes, which also provided the single most frequent clonotype in two of eight donors. In both this cohort and an independent cohort of several hundred donors, the cumulative frequency of public TCR beta family members distinguished carriers of CMV infection plus the relevant HLA type.

This specimen's treatment or condition label, interpreted: in vitro stimulation with specific CMV peptide epitopes to enrich CMV-specific T cells. Data came from an Illumina HiSeq 1500. TCRdb reanalyzed the raw reads on its own, using fastp at Q25 for trimming and MiXCR for clone calling, and kept in-frame beta chains. Every distinct CDR3 protein forms one entry, paired with its most common genes and DNA. This sample is represented by approximately 340,000 distinct CDR3 sequences; almost 30% of them were singletons. About 20% of the sample is in the top ten clones. Many counts were recorded for this clonotype. Its binding antigen is unknown. Per-base quality was not reported, and no clone a single base away is much larger than it. CDR1 is given as LNHDA and CDR2 as SQIVND, both from the germline V gene (reference sequence). The trim is 6 bases for V and 3 bases for J, with a gap of 11 bases between the germline ends. The CDR3 has 13 amino acids, counting the end cysteine and phenylalanine. Of all the DNA, just the CDR3 is kept, 39 bases in frame from base 1.

Sequencing used cultured PBMCs, obtained from culture after CMV antigen stimulation. Recombination linked TRBV19 to TRBJ1-1; TRBD1 is perhaps the D gene, given 6 matching bases. The receptor was isolated from a human donor in good health (CMV status not recorded). Some clones in this sample may be carry-over from other donors' samples. The CDR3 protein is CASRQGGDTEAFF. The DNA reads TGTGCCAGTAGACAGGGCGGGGACACTGAAGCTTTCTTT. The variable domain in full, with residues beyond the CDR3 obtained from the reference TRBV19 and TRBJ1-1 genes, is DGGITQSPKYLFRKEGQNVTLSCEQNLNHDAMYWYRQDPGQGLRLIYYSQIVNDFQKGDIAEGYSVSREKKESFPLTVTSAQKNPTAFYLCASRQGGDTEAFFGQGTRLTVV.